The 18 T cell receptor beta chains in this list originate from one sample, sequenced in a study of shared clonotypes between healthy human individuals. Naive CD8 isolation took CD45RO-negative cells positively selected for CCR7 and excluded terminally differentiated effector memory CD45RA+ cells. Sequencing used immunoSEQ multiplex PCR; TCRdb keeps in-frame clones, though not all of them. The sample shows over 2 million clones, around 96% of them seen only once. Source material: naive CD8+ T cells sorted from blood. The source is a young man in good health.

The CDR3: CASSLLPGTTTNEKLFF. CDR3 in DNA: TGTGCCAGCAGCTTATTGCCCGGGACAACAACTAATGAAAAACTGTTTTTT. This sequence joins TRBV11-2 and TRBJ1-4; a weak D match, TRBD1 (6 bases). V lost 2 bases and J lost 0, with 13 bases in between. The CDR3 consists of 17 residues. The germline gives CDR1 SGHAT, CDR2 FQNNGV.

The CDR3: CASSRTSGGESYNEQFF. The CDR3 DNA reads TGTGCCAGCAGCCGGACTAGCGGGGGCGAATCCTACAATGAGCAGTTCTTC. This rearrangement joins TRBV7-6 to TRBJ2-1, with 13 bases fitting TRBD2. Unmatched junction bases numbered 5, after V lost 5 bases and J lost 1 base. Germline-derived CDR1 and CDR2 are SGHVS and FNYEAQ. This CDR3 has 17 amino acids.

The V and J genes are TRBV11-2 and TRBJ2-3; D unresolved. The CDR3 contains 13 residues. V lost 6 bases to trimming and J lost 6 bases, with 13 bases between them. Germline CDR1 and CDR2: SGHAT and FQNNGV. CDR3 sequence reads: CASRSFDSDTQYF. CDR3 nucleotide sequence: TGTGCCAGCAGGTCCTTCGACTCGGATACGCAGTATTTT.

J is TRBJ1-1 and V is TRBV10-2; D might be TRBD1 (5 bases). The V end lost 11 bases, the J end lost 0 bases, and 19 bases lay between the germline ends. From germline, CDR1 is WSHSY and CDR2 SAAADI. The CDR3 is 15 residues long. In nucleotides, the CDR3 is TGCGCCGTCCAGGGCGGGGGTTGGTTGAACACTGAAGCTTTCTTT. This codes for CAVQGGGWLNTEAFF.

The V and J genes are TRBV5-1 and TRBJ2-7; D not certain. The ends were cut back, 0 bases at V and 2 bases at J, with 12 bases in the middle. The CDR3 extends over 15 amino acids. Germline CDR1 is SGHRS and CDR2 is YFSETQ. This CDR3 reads CASSLAGQWAYEQYF. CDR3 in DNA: TGCGCCAGCAGCTTGGCCGGCCAGTGGGCCTACGAGCAGTACTTC.

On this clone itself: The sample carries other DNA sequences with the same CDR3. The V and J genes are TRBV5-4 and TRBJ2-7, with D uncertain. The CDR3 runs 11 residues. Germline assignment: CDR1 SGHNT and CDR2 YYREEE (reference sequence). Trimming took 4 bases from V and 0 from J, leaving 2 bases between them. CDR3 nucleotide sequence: TGTGCCAGCAGCAACTCCTACGAGCAGTACTTC. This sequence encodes CASSNSYEQYF.

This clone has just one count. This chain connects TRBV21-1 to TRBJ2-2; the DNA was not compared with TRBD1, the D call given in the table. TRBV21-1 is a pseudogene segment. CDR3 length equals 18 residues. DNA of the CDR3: TGTGCCAGCAGCAAACCGGGACAGGGGAATTCGGACACCGGGGAGCTGTTTTTT. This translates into CASSKPGQGNSDTGELFF.

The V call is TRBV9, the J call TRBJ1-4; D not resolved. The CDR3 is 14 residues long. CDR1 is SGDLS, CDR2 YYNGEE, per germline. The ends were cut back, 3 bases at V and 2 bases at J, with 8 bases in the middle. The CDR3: CASSGGSTNEKLFF. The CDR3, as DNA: TGTGCCAGCAGCGGAGGGTCCACTAATGAAAAACTGTTTTTT.

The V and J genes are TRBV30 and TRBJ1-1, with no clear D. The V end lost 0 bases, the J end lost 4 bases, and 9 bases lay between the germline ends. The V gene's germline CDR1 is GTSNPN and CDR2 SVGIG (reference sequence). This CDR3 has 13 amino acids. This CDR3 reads CAWSVWEGTEAFF. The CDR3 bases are TGTGCCTGGAGTGTCTGGGAAGGCACTGAAGCTTTCTTT.

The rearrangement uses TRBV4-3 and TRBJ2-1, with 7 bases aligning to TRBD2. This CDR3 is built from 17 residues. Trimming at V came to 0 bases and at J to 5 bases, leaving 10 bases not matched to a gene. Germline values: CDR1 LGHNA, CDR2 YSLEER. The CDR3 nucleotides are TGCGCCAGCAGCCAAGATACTGAGGGGAGGGATGACAATGAGCAGTTCTTC. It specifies CASSQDTEGRDDNEQFF.

CDR3 sequence reads: CASTQAWENTGELFF. The CDR3 coding sequence is TGTGCCAGCACCCAAGCTTGGGAGAACACCGGGGAGCTGTTTTTT. This sequence joins TRBV6-5 and TRBJ2-2; D is undetermined. The CDR3 covers 15 residues. CDR1 MNHEY and CDR2 SVGAGI come from the germline V gene. Trimming pared 7 bases from V and 1 base from J, leaving 13 bases between.

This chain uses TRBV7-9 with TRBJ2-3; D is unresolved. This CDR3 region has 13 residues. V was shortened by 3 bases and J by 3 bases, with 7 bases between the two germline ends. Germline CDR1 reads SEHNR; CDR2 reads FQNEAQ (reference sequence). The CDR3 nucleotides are TGTGCCAGCAGCTTGCAGGAAACAGATACGCAGTATTTT. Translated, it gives CASSLQETDTQYF. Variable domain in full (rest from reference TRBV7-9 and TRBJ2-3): DTGVSQNPRHKITKRGQNVTFRCDPISEHNRLYWYRQTLGQGPEFLTYFQNEAQLEKSRLLSDRFSAERPKGSFSTLEIQRTEQGDSAMYLCASSLQETDTQYFGPGTRLTVL.

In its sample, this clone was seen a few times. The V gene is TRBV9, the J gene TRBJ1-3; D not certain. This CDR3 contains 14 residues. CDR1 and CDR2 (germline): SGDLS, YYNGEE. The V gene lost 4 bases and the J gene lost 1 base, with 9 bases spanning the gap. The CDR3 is CASSLGESGNTIYF. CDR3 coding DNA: TGTGCCAGCAGCCTTGGGGAATCTGGAAACACCATATATTTT.

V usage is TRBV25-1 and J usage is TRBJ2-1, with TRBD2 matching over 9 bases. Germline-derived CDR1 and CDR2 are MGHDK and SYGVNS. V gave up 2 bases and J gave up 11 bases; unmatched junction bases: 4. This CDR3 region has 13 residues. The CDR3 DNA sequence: TGTGCCAGCAGTGAACCTAGCGGGATCAAGCAGTTCTTC. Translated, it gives CASSEPSGIKQFF.

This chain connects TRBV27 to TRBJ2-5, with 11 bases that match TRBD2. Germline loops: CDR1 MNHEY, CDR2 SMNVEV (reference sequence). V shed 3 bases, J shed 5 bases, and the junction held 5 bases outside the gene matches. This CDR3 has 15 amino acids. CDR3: CASSLTSGIAETQYF. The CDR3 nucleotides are TGTGCCAGCAGTTTGACTAGCGGGATAGCGGAGACCCAGTACTTC.

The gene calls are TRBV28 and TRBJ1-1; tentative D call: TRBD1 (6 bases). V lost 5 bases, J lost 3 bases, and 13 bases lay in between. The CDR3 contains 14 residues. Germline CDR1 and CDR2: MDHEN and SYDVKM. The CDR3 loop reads CASSPQTGYTEAFF. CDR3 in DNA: TGTGCCAGCAGTCCCCAGACAGGTTACACTGAAGCTTTCTTT.

The DNA of the CDR3 is TGTGCCAGCAGTGACGAGGCAGCGGGTTTTAGCACAGATACGCAGTATTTT. Amino acids: CASSDEAAGFSTDTQYF. V usage is TRBV6-1 and J usage is TRBJ2-3; TRBD2 is a possible D gene (6 bases). CDR3 length: 17 amino acids. V shed 3 bases and J shed 0 bases, with 16 bases lying between them. CDR1 is MNHNS, CDR2 SASEGT, per germline.

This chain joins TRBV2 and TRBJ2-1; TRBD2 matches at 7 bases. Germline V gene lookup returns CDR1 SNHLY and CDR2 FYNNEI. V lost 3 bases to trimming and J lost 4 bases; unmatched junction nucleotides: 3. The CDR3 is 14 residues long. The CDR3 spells CASSDPSGYNEQFF. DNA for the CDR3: TGTGCCAGCAGTGACCCTAGCGGTTACAATGAGCAGTTCTTC.